The next 26 T cell receptor beta chains were all read from a single sample in a study of cytomegalovirus exposure and HLA in healthy donors. Both 60 Vbeta primers and 13 Jbeta primers went into the PCR. Assay used: immunoSEQ multiplex PCR; TCRdb lists only in-frame clones, some missing. Among about 140,000 clones, roughly four fifths were seen once, and the ten largest hold about 3.2%. The sample comprised PBMCs. Receptor source: a young man in good health and CMV-seropositive.

The chain combines TRBV6-1 with TRBJ2-2; 12 bases are a match to TRBD2. The trim removed 4 bases at V and 3 bases at J, leaving 0 bases unmatched. This CDR3 spans 15 amino acids. Germline CDR1 reads MNHNS; CDR2 reads SASEGT. This CDR3 is CASSGLAGDTGELFF. In DNA, the CDR3 is TGTGCCAGCAGTGGACTAGCGGGAGACACCGGGGAGCTGTTTTTT.

The V gene is TRBV5-1, the J gene TRBJ1-2; TRBD1 agrees at 8 bases. The length of the CDR3 is 13 residues. Looked up from germline, CDR1 is SGHRS and CDR2 is YFSETQ. V lost 1 base and J lost 6; bases outside the gene matches: 2. The CDR3 spells CASSLTGGDGYTF. The CDR3 bases are TGCGCCAGCAGCTTGACAGGGGGAGATGGCTACACCTTC.

The chain recombines TRBV27 with TRBJ2-1; 12 bases are a match to TRBD2. With V trimmed by 5 bases and J by 0 bases, 14 bases remained unmatched. This CDR3 is 20 amino acids long. The germline V gene has CDR1 MNHEY and CDR2 SMNVEV (reference sequence). This CDR3 is CASSPRLAGETLSSYNEQFF. For the CDR3, the DNA is TGTGCCAGCAGTCCAAGACTAGCGGGAGAGACCCTGAGCTCCTACAATGAGCAGTTCTTC.

Remarks on this clone: The sample holds other DNA sequences that translate to the same CDR3. The DNA of the CDR3 is TGCGCCAGCAGCCAACTAGCGGGAGGGCCAGATACGCAGTATTTT. Translated, it gives CASSQLAGGPDTQYF. The chain recombines TRBV4-1 with TRBJ2-3; 12 bases line up with TRBD2. Germline CDR1 and CDR2: MGHRA and YSYEKL. V lost 2 bases and J lost 4; bases outside the gene matches: 1. The CDR3 is made up of 15 amino acids.

V is TRBV9 and J is TRBJ2-3, with 11 bases identical to TRBD2. Germline loops: CDR1 SGDLS, CDR2 YYNGEE. The CDR3 totals 16 residues. V lost 0 bases, J lost 1 base, and 1 base stayed unmatched. The CDR3 DNA sequence: TGTGCCAGCAGCGTAGAGACTAGCGGGGGCACAGATACGCAGTATTTT. Its protein product is CASSVETSGGTDTQYF.

The V call is TRBV18, the J call TRBJ2-1; D gene ambiguous. This CDR3 is built from 13 residues. Deletions cut 1 base from V and 5 bases from J, with 6 bases between. Germline CDR1 and CDR2: KGHSH and LQKENI. The CDR3 loop is CASSPLVHNEQFF. In nucleotides, the CDR3 is TGTGCCAGCTCACCACTAGTCCACAATGAGCAGTTCTTC.

This rearrangement joins TRBV6-1 to TRBJ1-4, with TRBD1 identical over 10 bases. The germline CDR1 and CDR2 sequences are MNHNS and SASEGT. The junction had 4 bases not matched to a gene; V was cut back by 2 bases and J by 7 bases. The CDR3 has 15 amino acids. This CDR3 is CASSERTGGSEKLFF. The CDR3 nucleotides are TGTGCCAGCAGTGAACGGACAGGGGGATCTGAAAAACTGTTTTTT.

The chain joins TRBV27 to TRBJ2-7; D may be TRBD1 (6 bases). The CDR3 has 15 residues. The V gene lost 4 bases and the J gene lost 6 bases, with 19 bases spanning the gap. Germline V CDR1 and CDR2: MNHEY, SMNVEV (reference sequence). The CDR3 sequence: CASSYTGSAAGEQYF. Here the CDR3 DNA reads TGTGCCAGCAGTTATACAGGGTCCGCCGCTGGCGAGCAGTACTTC.

The V call is TRBV2, the J call TRBJ2-7, with 8 bases aligning to TRBD1. The junction had 7 bases not matched to a gene; V was cut back by 3 bases and J by 6 bases. CDR1 and CDR2 from the germline V gene are SNHLY and FYNNEI. The CDR3 contains 14 residues. The CDR3 coding sequence is TGTGCCAGCAGTGACGGCGCAGGGGGCGGCGAGCAGTACTTC. It yields the protein CASSDGAGGGEQYF.

CDR3 DNA: TGTGCCTGGAGTGGCGACAGGGCCTACGAGCAGTACTTC. This translates into CAWSGDRAYEQYF. The genes are TRBV30 and TRBJ2-5, with TRBD1 matching over 7 bases. The J call may be wrong; the DNA end is better matched by TRBJ2-7. Germline V gene sequence: CDR1 GTSNPN, CDR2 SVGIG (reference sequence). The CDR3 loop spans 13 amino acids.

V and J are TRBV6-6 and TRBJ1-4; D is ambiguous. The length of the CDR3 is 16 residues. CDR1 and CDR2 from the germline V gene are MNHNY and SVGAGI (reference sequence). The germline V and J ends were trimmed by 2 bases and 3 bases, with 13 bases remaining between them. The CDR3: CASSYAGGVSNEKLFF. The CDR3 DNA follows: TGTGCCAGCAGTTACGCTGGCGGGGTTTCTAATGAAAAACTGTTTTTT.

About this clone: The junction departs from germline at one end; a sequencing error may be responsible. The chain couples TRBV11-2 to TRBJ2-1; 14 bases line up with TRBD2. Looked up from germline, CDR1 is SGHAT and CDR2 is FQNNGV. The CDR3 sequence is 15 residues long. The CDR3 bases are TGTGCCAGCAGCTTAGGACTAGCGGGAGGGAGGGCCGCGGTCTTC. Its protein is CASSLGLAGGRAAVF.

V gene TRBV4-1 combines with J gene TRBJ1-5; the D is unclear. This CDR3 region has 15 residues. Germline V gives CDR1 MGHRA, CDR2 YSYEKL. Trimming pared 3 bases from V and 2 bases from J, leaving 11 bases between. CDR3 sequence reads: CASSHGLGGNQPQHF. As DNA, the CDR3 is TGCGCCAGCAGCCACGGCCTGGGAGGCAATCAGCCCCAGCATTTT.

This rearrangement joins TRBV5-6 to TRBJ2-5; 12 bases align to TRBD1. This CDR3 spans 15 amino acids. CDR1 SGHDT and CDR2 YYEEEE come from the germline V gene. Trimming at V came to 3 bases and at J to 6 bases, leaving 6 bases not matched to a gene. The CDR3 loop is CASSYRDRGLQTQYF. The CDR3 region has the DNA TGTGCCAGCAGCTACCGGGACAGGGGGCTCCAGACCCAGTACTTC.

The chain recombines TRBV7-2 with TRBJ2-3; 7 bases fit TRBD2. Per germline, CDR1 SGHTA and CDR2 FQGNSA. This CDR3 comprises 18 residues. V shed 6 bases, J shed 0 bases, and the junction held 15 bases outside the gene matches. CDR3 DNA sequence: TGTGCCAGCAGTTTAACTTACGGGGGGTCAGGAAGCACAGATACGCAGTATTTT. As protein: CASSLTYGGSGSTDTQYF. Full variable domain (remainder filled in from reference TRBV7-2 and TRBJ2-3): GAGVSQSPSNKVTEKGKDVELRCDPISGHTALYWYRQSLGQGLEFLIYFQGNSAPDKSGLPSDRFSAERTGGSVSTLTIQRTQQEDSAVYLCASSLTYGGSGSTDTQYFGPGTRLTVL.

This clone was seen only a few times. This chain joins TRBV6-1 and TRBJ2-5, with D unresolved. V dropped 6 bases and J dropped 2 bases, with 7 bases sitting between them. Looked up from germline, CDR1 is MNHNS and CDR2 is SASEGT. The CDR3 covers 12 residues. CDR3 sequence: CASSPRQETQYF. The CDR3 DNA is TGTGCCAGCAGCCCGAGGCAAGAGACCCAGTACTTC.

Comment on this clone: Different DNA sequences within this sample yield the same CDR3. V gene TRBV5-1 combines with J gene TRBJ2-3; D unclear. Germline lookup yields CDR1 SGHRS and CDR2 YFSETQ. Trimming shortened V by 0 bases and J by 5 bases, and 4 bases separated the two germline ends. The CDR3 runs 12 residues. The CDR3 DNA reads as TGCGCCAGCAGCTTGGCCGGAGATACGCAGTATTTT. Amino acid sequence: CASSLAGDTQYF.

The rearrangement links TRBV27 to TRBJ2-7, with 11 bases aligning to TRBD1. The junction had 4 bases not matched to a gene; V was cut back by 3 bases and J by 6 bases. This CDR3 is 14 amino acids long. Germline loops: CDR1 MNHEY, CDR2 SMNVEV (reference sequence). The CDR3 DNA sequence: TGTGCCAGCAGTTTTGGACAGGGGGCATTCGAGCAGTACTTC. Its translation is CASSFGQGAFEQYF.

This CDR3 is CASSALTGGNEKLFF. DNA for the CDR3: TGTGCCAGCAGCGCCCTGACAGGTGGTAATGAAAAACTGTTTTTT. The chain has TRBV9 and TRBJ1-4; weak D call: TRBD1 (6 bases). The CDR3 is 15 residues long. The V gene lost 3 bases and the J gene lost 4 bases, with 13 bases spanning the gap. The germline CDR1 and CDR2 sequences are SGDLS and YYNGEE.

This sequence joins TRBV9 and TRBJ2-2, with 8 bases aligning to TRBD1. Germline CDR1 is SGDLS and CDR2 is YYNGEE. The V segment lost 1 base and the J segment 3 bases; nucleotides outside the gene matches: 2. The CDR3 sequence is 15 residues long. The CDR3 is CASSVTGGDTGELFF. CDR3 bases: TGTGCCAGCAGCGTAACAGGGGGTGACACCGGGGAGCTGTTTTTT.

The chain uses TRBV19 and TRBJ1-3; no reliable D call. CDR1 is LNHDA, CDR2 SQIVND, per germline (reference sequence). The CDR3 has 18 residues. V lost 5 bases and J lost 0, with 20 bases in between. CDR3 region: CASSLGNRIRGSGNTIYF. The CDR3 region has the DNA TGTGCCAGTAGTCTGGGAAATCGAATTCGGGGCTCTGGAAACACCATATATTTT. Drawing the rest from reference TRBV19 and TRBJ1-3, the complete variable domain is DGGITQSPKYLFRKEGQNVTLSCEQNLNHDAMYWYRQDPGQGLRLIYYSQIVNDFQKGDIAEGYSVSREKKESFPLTVTSAQKNPTAFYLCASSLGNRIRGSGNTIYFGEGSWLTVV.

The chain joins TRBV11-3 to TRBJ1-1; perhaps TRBD1 as D (5 bases). The CDR3 runs 13 residues. Germline CDR1 reads SGHNT; CDR2 reads YENEEA. Trimming cost V 4 bases and J 4 bases, with 10 bases left between them. The CDR3 region is CASSWGGGTEAFF. The CDR3 coding sequence is TGTGCCAGCAGCTGGGGCGGGGGCACTGAAGCTTTCTTT.

The rearrangement joins TRBV4-1 to TRBJ2-1; D might be TRBD2 (6 bases). The CDR3 runs to 17 residues. Germline-derived CDR1 and CDR2 are MGHRA and YSYEKL. The V end was cut by 1 base, the J end by 6 bases, with 19 bases between. CDR3 protein: CASSQAITSRTINEQFF. The CDR3 nucleotides read TGCGCCAGCAGCCAAGCGATCACTAGCCGAACAATCAATGAGCAGTTCTTC.

The gene calls are TRBV28 and TRBJ2-5; TRBD1 aligns across 9 bases. The tail of the sequence fits TRBJ2-7 better, so the J call may be wrong. The CDR3 loop spans 13 amino acids. The germline CDR1 and CDR2 sequences are MDHEN and SYDVKM. The CDR3 DNA is TGTGCCAGCAGTTCACAGGGGGCTAGCGAGCAGTACTTC. It specifies CASSSQGASEQYF.

The chain employs TRBV7-9 and TRBJ1-1; D remains unclear. The germline V and J ends were trimmed by 3 bases and 2 bases, with 4 bases remaining between them. The germline CDR1 and CDR2 sequences are SEHNR and FQNEAQ (reference sequence). The CDR3 runs to 12 residues. The CDR3 nucleotides read TGTGCCAGCAGCTTCTCTAACACTGAAGCTTTCTTT. Translating gives CASSFSNTEAFF.

DNA of the CDR3: TGTGCCAGCAGTTACTGGGGGACAGCCTCCTACGAGCAGTACTTC. This translates into CASSYWGTASYEQYF. The chain is built from TRBV6-5 and TRBJ2-5; 7 nucleotides align to TRBD1. The J call may be wrong; the DNA end is better matched by TRBJ2-7. Germline lookup yields CDR1 MNHEY and CDR2 SVGAGI. The CDR3 consists of 15 residues.